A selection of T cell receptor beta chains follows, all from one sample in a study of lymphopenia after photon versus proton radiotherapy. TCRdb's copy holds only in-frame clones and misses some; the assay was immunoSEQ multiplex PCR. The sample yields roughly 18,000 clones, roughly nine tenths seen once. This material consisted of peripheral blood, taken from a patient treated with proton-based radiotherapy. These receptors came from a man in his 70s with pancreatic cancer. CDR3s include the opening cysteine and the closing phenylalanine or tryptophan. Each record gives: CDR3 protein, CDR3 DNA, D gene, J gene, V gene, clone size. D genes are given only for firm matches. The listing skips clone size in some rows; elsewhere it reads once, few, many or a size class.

CAWSVSSRLEQYF	TGTGCCTGGAGTGTGTCTTCCCGCTTAGAGCAGTACTTC	NA	TRBJ2-7	TRBV30	NA
CASSQSPGELFF	TGTGCCAGCAGCCAAAGTCCCGGGGAGCTGTTTTTT	NA	TRBJ2-2	TRBV14	NA
CASSISPSPSYEQYF	TGTGCCAGTAGTATATCCCCAAGCCCCTCCTACGAGCAGTACTTC	NA	TRBJ2-7	TRBV19	NA
CASSQDLTSGGLYNEQFF	TGTGCCAGCAGCCAAGATCTAACTAGCGGGGGGCTCTACAATGAGCAGTTCTTC	TRBD2	TRBJ2-1	TRBV14	NA
CASRTLHRGVNQPQHF	TGTGCCAGCAGAACCCTTCACAGGGGGGTTAATCAGCCCCAGCATTTT	TRBD1	TRBJ1-5	TRBV27	NA
CASSQEIQGAGGNEQFF	TGCGCCAGCAGCCAAGAAATACAGGGGGCGGGGGGCAATGAGCAGTTCTTC	NA	TRBJ2-1	TRBV4-1	NA
CASSFRYEQYF	TGTGCCAGCAGCTTCCGCTACGAGCAGTACTTC	NA	TRBJ2-7	TRBV7-2	once
CASRASGRVTQPQHF	TGTGCCAGCAGGGCAAGTGGACGGGTAACCCAGCCCCAGCATTTT	NA	TRBJ1-5	TRBV27	NA
CASGTSGSYEQYF	TGTGCCAGCGGGACTAGCGGGAGCTACGAGCAGTACTTC	TRBD2	TRBJ2-7	TRBV6-1	NA
CASSSLAVKGNTEAFF	TGTGCCAGCAGCTCCTTGGCGGTCAAGGGGAACACTGAAGCTTTCTTT	NA	TRBJ1-1	TRBV7-9	once
CASSRRTGDYSGANVLTF	TGTGCCAGCAGCCGTCGGACAGGGGATTATTCTGGGGCCAACGTCCTGACTTTC	TRBD1	TRBJ2-6	TRBV5-8	NA
CASSFGARAYNEQFF	TGTGCCAGCAGTTTTGGGGCCAGGGCCTACAATGAGCAGTTCTTC	NA	TRBJ2-1	TRBV27	once
CASSVRAAVGTDTQYF	TGTGCCAGCAGCGTAAGAGCGGCCGTCGGCACAGATACGCAGTATTTT	NA	TRBJ2-3	TRBV9	NA
CASSESLPGTSGYNEQFF	TGCGCCAGCAGTGAGTCACTCCCCGGGACTAGCGGCTACAATGAGCAGTTCTTC	TRBD2	TRBJ2-1	TRBV10-2	NA
CASSFSRGGARTPPTDTQYF	TGTGCCAGCAGCTTTAGTAGAGGGGGCGCCCGAACCCCCCCCACAGATACGCAGTATTTT	TRBD1	TRBJ2-3	TRBV7-3	NA
CAGGQGNTGELFF	TGTGCCGGGGGACAGGGGAACACCGGGGAGCTGTTTTTT	TRBD1	TRBJ2-2	TRBV11-3	NA
CASSRDRDAAEAFF	TGTGCCAGCTCGCGGGACAGGGACGCCGCTGAAGCTTTCTTT	TRBD1	TRBJ1-1	TRBV6-5	NA
CASSVGDEKLFF	TGTGCCAGCAGCGTAGGAGATGAAAAACTGTTTTTT	NA	TRBJ1-4	TRBV9	NA
CASSSHRRSDTQYF	TGTGCCAGCAGCTCCCATAGGCGTTCAGATACGCAGTATTTT	NA	TRBJ2-3	TRBV7-9	NA
CASSLGRGNSNQPQHF	TGTGCCAGCAGTCTTGGACGGGGGAATAGCAATCAGCCCCAGCATTTT	NA	TRBJ1-5	TRBV27	once
CASSLVGGRNTEAFF	TGTGCCAGCAGCTTAGTGGGGGGGCGGAACACTGAAGCTTTCTTT	NA	TRBJ1-1	TRBV7-6	NA
CASSPTGGLGEKLFF	TGTGCCAGCAGTCCGACAGGGGGACTGGGTGAAAAACTGTTTTTT	TRBD1	TRBJ1-4	TRBV6-5	NA
CASNFRTGGHEKLFF	TGTGCCAGCAACTTTAGGACAGGGGGGCATGAAAAACTGTTTTTT	TRBD1	TRBJ1-4	TRBV5-6	NA
CASSFSGSGGNEQFF	TGTGCCAGCAGCTTTTCTGGGAGCGGAGGCAATGAGCAGTTCTTC	NA	TRBJ2-1	TRBV7-9	NA
CASSLGTGLGQPQHF	TGTGCCAGCAGCTTAGGGACAGGGTTGGGTCAGCCCCAGCATTTT	TRBD1	TRBJ1-5	TRBV11-2	once
CASGLVSTEAFF	TGTGCTAGTGGTTTGGTTAGCACTGAAGCTTTCTTT	NA	TRBJ1-1	TRBV12-5	few
CASSPGLRNEQFF	TGTGCCAGCAGTCCGGGACTACGAAATGAGCAGTTCTTC	TRBD2	TRBJ2-1	TRBV6-5	NA
CAWSEVRERGGYTF	TGTGCCTGGAGTGAGGTCAGGGAACGGGGTGGCTACACCTTC	NA	TRBJ1-2	TRBV30	NA
CASSQERASSYGYTF	TGTGCCAGCAGCCAAGAGCGAGCATCCTCTTATGGCTACACCTTC	NA	TRBJ1-2	TRBV4-2	NA
CASSLDSYGPQHF	TGTGCCAGCAGCTTAGATTCTTACGGGCCCCAGCATTTT	NA	TRBJ1-5	TRBV11-2	NA
CASSLGRADTQYF	TGTGCCAGCAGCTTAGGCAGGGCAGATACGCAGTATTTT	NA	TRBJ2-3	TRBV11-3	NA
CASGLAGSEKLFF	TGTGCTAGTGGTTTGGCTGGGAGTGAAAAACTGTTTTTT	NA	TRBJ1-4	TRBV12-5	NA
CASSLISNEQFF	TGTGCCAGCAGCTTAATTTCTAATGAGCAGTTCTTC	NA	TRBJ2-1	TRBV11-3	NA
CASSFSGQGNTEAFF	TGCGCCAGCAGCTTTTCGGGACAGGGAAACACTGAAGCTTTCTTT	TRBD1	TRBJ1-1	TRBV5-1	once
CASSPVHLAGSSNEQFF	TGTGCCAGCAGTCCAGTCCATCTAGCGGGGTCTAGTAATGAGCAGTTCTTC	TRBD2	TRBJ2-1	TRBV11-3	once
CASSSQGEKLFF	TGCGCCAGCAGTTCCCAGGGGGAAAAACTGTTTTTT	NA	TRBJ1-4	TRBV5-1	NA
CASSPSRQALRNEQFF	TGTGCCAGCAGCCCCTCCCGGCAGGCCCTTAGGAATGAGCAGTTCTTC	NA	TRBJ2-1	TRBV7-9	NA